The 26 T cell receptor beta chains below all came from one sample that was sequenced in a study of blood T cell repertoires in COVID-19. Produced via immunoSEQ multiplex PCR; TCRdb's table is partial and in-frame only. Altogether roughly 150,000 clones are present, approximately 84% being singletons, with the ten largest covering roughly 2.7%. Sample: peripheral blood. Receptor source: a woman at least 80 years old with COVID-19, enrolled during active disease.

This chain uses TRBV19 with TRBJ1-5; a possible D gene is TRBD1 (5 bases). The germline V gene encodes CDR1 LNHDA and CDR2 SQIVND (reference sequence). Trimming pared 6 bases from V and 4 bases from J, leaving 13 bases between. This CDR3 comprises 14 residues. DNA of the CDR3: TGTGCCAGTAGACTCACAGGACCGAATCAGCCCCAGCATTTT. Its translation: CASRLTGPNQPQHF.

The chain uses TRBV10-3 and TRBJ2-3; 11 nucleotides match TRBD2. V shed 6 bases, J shed 11 bases, and the junction held 13 bases outside the gene matches. There are 15 residues in the CDR3. Germline assignment: CDR1 ENHRY and CDR2 SYGVKD. The CDR3 nucleotides read TGTGCCATCAGAGGACTAGCGGGTTTCTCAGTGGAGCAGTATTTT. It specifies CAIRGLAGFSVEQYF.

The V gene is TRBV2, the J gene TRBJ2-7, with D possibly matching TRBD1 (6 bases). Trimming pared 3 bases from V and 6 bases from J, leaving 9 bases between. Germline CDR1 SNHLY, CDR2 FYNNEI. This CDR3 region has 12 residues. CDR3 coding DNA: TGTGCCAGCAGTGAGTACAGGGTCGAGCAGTACTTC. Protein: CASSEYRVEQYF.

This rearrangement joins TRBV15 to TRBJ1-2; unclear D gene. Trimming cost V 1 base and J 2 bases, with 11 bases left between them. The CDR3 covers 15 residues. In germline, CDR1 is LNHNV, CDR2 YYDKDF (reference sequence). The CDR3 reads CATSRGQVSNYGYTF. CDR3 coding DNA: TGTGCCACCAGCAGAGGGCAGGTATCCAACTATGGCTACACCTTC.

The chain has TRBV15 and TRBJ1-2; D uncertain. This CDR3 is built from 14 residues. The germline V and J ends were trimmed by 8 bases and 1 base, with 14 bases remaining between them. CDR1 and CDR2 from the germline V gene are LNHNV and YYDKDF (reference sequence). The CDR3 sequence: CATQRSTLNYGYTF. The CDR3 coding sequence is TGTGCCACCCAGCGGTCTACCCTTAACTATGGCTACACCTTC.

Concerning this clone: Other DNA sequences in the same sample also yield this CDR3. This chain joins TRBV5-1 and TRBJ2-2; D is perhaps TRBD2 (6 bases). This CDR3 comprises 15 residues. Trimming removed 0 bases at V and 4 bases at J, with 10 bases between. Germline V gene sequence: CDR1 SGHRS, CDR2 YFSETQ. CDR3 protein: CASSLGQGGTGELFF. The CDR3 nucleotides read TGCGCCAGCAGCTTGGGCCAGGGAGGCACCGGGGAGCTGTTTTTT.

V and J are TRBV10-3 and TRBJ2-5; 7 nucleotides agree with TRBD2. Per germline, CDR1 ENHRY and CDR2 SYGVKD. V shed 4 bases and J 2 bases; nucleotides not matched to a gene: 10. The CDR3 loop spans 16 amino acids. The CDR3 loop is CAISVLGGGRQETQYF. The CDR3 bases are TGTGCCATCAGTGTCCTGGGGGGGGGAAGGCAAGAGACCCAGTACTTC.

This clone was observed a handful of times. The genes are TRBV6-1 and TRBJ2-7; the D gene is possibly TRBD2 (7 bases). The CDR3 is 15 amino acids. V was clipped by 1 base and J by 3 bases, with 13 bases between them. Germline lookup yields CDR1 MNHNS and CDR2 SASEGT. In DNA form, the CDR3 reads TGTGCCAGCAGTGAAGAGGGGGGGGACTTCTACGAGCAGTACTTC. Residues: CASSEEGGDFYEQYF.

CDR3 sequence reads: CASSRVRGFETQYF. CDR3 nucleotides: TGTGCCAGCAGCAGGGTACGGGGTTTCGAGACCCAGTACTTC. V is TRBV14 and J is TRBJ2-5; TRBD2 might be the D (5 bases). V gave up 5 bases and J gave up 5 bases, with 15 bases separating them. Germline V gene data show CDR1 as SGHDN and CDR2 as FVKESK. The CDR3 sequence is 14 residues long.

This clone was seen once. V and J are TRBV5-1 and TRBJ1-2, with 8 bases that match TRBD1. V was pared by 4 bases and J by 4 bases, with 6 bases of the junction left unmatched. Germline V lookup: CDR1 SGHRS, CDR2 YFSETQ. The CDR3 is 14 amino acids. The CDR3 region has the DNA TGCGCCAGCAGCGCCGGGACAGGAGCCTATGGCTACACCTTC. Translated: CASSAGTGAYGYTF. Complete variable domain (other parts from reference TRBV5-1 and TRBJ1-2): KAGVTQTPRYLIKTRGQQVTLSCSPISGHRSVSWYQQTPGQGLQFLFEYFSETQRNKGNFPGRFSGRQFSNSRSEMNVSTLELGDSALYLCASSAGTGAYGYTFGSGTRLTVV.

This chain connects TRBV5-1 to TRBJ2-1; 13 bases line up with TRBD2. V was clipped by 0 bases and J by 9 bases; unmatched bases: 6. Per the germline V gene, CDR1 is SGHRS and CDR2 is YFSETQ. The CDR3 is 16 amino acids. The CDR3 coding sequence is TGCGCCAGCAGCTTGGTCGGACTAGCGGGAGTTTTTGAGCAGTTCTTC. Its translation is CASSLVGLAGVFEQFF.

The chain has TRBV7-2 and TRBJ2-1; 7 bases are shared with TRBD1. The CDR3 covers 15 residues. V dropped 3 bases and J dropped 0; count of bases not matched to a gene: 2. The germline CDR1 and CDR2 sequences are SGHTA and FQGNSA. CDR3 in amino acids: CASSFDRDSYNEQFF. The CDR3 DNA reads as TGTGCCAGCAGCTTCGACAGGGACTCCTACAATGAGCAGTTCTTC.

The chain joins TRBV28 to TRBJ1-2; D may be TRBD1 (5 bases). The CDR3 runs to 17 residues. Germline CDR1 and CDR2: MDHEN and SYDVKM. Between the trimmed V and J ends, which lost 5 bases and 0 bases, there was a span of 19 bases. The CDR3 reads CASSPSGLLMANYGYTF. DNA of the CDR3: TGTGCCAGCAGTCCCTCGGGACTTTTAATGGCTAACTATGGCTACACCTTC.

CDR3 DNA sequence: TGTGCCAGTAGTCCCTCTAGCGGCCTAGGGGAAGAGACCCAGTACTTC. This gives the protein CASSPSSGLGEETQYF. The genes are TRBV19 and TRBJ2-5, with 7 bases aligning to TRBD2. The CDR3 sequence is 16 residues long. V was pared by 5 bases and J by 3 bases, with 12 bases of the junction left unmatched. In germline, CDR1 is LNHDA, CDR2 SQIVND (reference sequence). The full variable domain, completed using reference TRBV19 and TRBJ2-5, is DGGITQSPKYLFRKEGQNVTLSCEQNLNHDAMYWYRQDPGQGLRLIYYSQIVNDFQKGDIAEGYSVSREKKESFPLTVTSAQKNPTAFYLCASSPSSGLGEETQYFGPGTRLLVL.

The chain carries TRBV2 and TRBJ1-1; TRBD1 agrees at 7 bases. CDR1 and CDR2 from the germline V gene are SNHLY and FYNNEI. The CDR3 is 14 residues long. J was trimmed by 0 bases and V by 6 bases; bases with no gene match: 4. CDR3 sequence reads: CASRGQRLNTEAFF. CDR3 coding DNA: TGTGCCAGCAGGGGACAGCGGCTGAACACTGAAGCTTTCTTT.

This chain connects TRBV2 to TRBJ2-5; 7 bases agree with TRBD1. Trimming took 3 bases from V and 4 from J; bases not matched to a gene: 2. The CDR3 sequence is 13 residues long. Per the germline V gene, CDR1 is SNHLY and CDR2 is FYNNEI. CDR3 in DNA: TGTGCCAGCAGTGACCCAGGGGGAGAGACCCAGTACTTC. Its translation: CASSDPGGETQYF. Drawing the rest from reference TRBV2 and TRBJ2-5, the complete variable domain is EPEVTQTPSHQVTQMGQEVILRCVPISNHLYFYWYRQILGQKVEFLVSFYNNEISEKSEIFDDQFSVERPDGSNFTLKIRSTKLEDSAMYFCASSDPGGETQYFGPGTRLLVL.

This clone appeared once. This chain joins TRBV18 and TRBJ1-3; D unresolved. Between the trimmed V and J ends, which lost 5 bases and 0 bases, there was a span of 8 bases. The CDR3 consists of 14 residues. In germline, CDR1 is KGHSH, CDR2 LQKENI. This chain's CDR3 is CASSYSSSGNTIYF. For the CDR3, the DNA is TGTGCCAGCTCATACAGCTCCTCTGGAAACACCATATATTTT.

The chain links TRBV10-3 to TRBJ1-2; D is perhaps TRBD1 (6 bases). The CDR3 length is 14 residues. Trimming removed 5 bases from V and 2 bases from J, with 12 bases in between. The germline gives CDR1 ENHRY, CDR2 SYGVKD. CDR3 sequence (DNA): TGTGCCATCAGTCGGACAGAGTCCAACTATGGCTACACCTTC. Translation gives CAISRTESNYGYTF.

V is TRBV10-3 and J is TRBJ2-5; D is uncertain. Trimming removed 8 bases from V and 5 bases from J, with 12 bases in between. This CDR3 contains 12 residues. Germline-derived CDR1 and CDR2 are ENHRY and SYGVKD. CDR3 nucleotides: TGTGCCATCGGCCTCCTCTCGGAGACCCAGTACTTC. It encodes CAIGLLSETQYF.

The chain has TRBV19 and TRBJ2-1, with a tentative D call TRBD2 (6 bases). The CDR3 spans 14 residues. V shed 3 bases and J shed 6 bases, with 12 bases lying between them. Per germline, CDR1 LNHDA and CDR2 SQIVND (reference sequence). The CDR3 sequence is CASSIGGIGNEQFF. The DNA for the CDR3 is TGTGCCAGTAGTATCGGAGGGATTGGCAATGAGCAGTTCTTC.

This sequence joins TRBV6-5 and TRBJ2-2, with 8 nucleotides matching TRBD1. V lost 6 bases, J lost 3 bases, and 3 bases stayed unmatched. The CDR3 has 14 residues. In germline, CDR1 is MNHEY, CDR2 SVGAGI. The CDR3 DNA reads as TGTGCCAGCAGGACAGGGGTCTACACCGGGGAGCTGTTTTTT. Its protein product is CASRTGVYTGELFF.

This sequence joins TRBV6-2 or TRBV6-3 and TRBJ1-2; no reliable D call. This CDR3 is built from 12 residues. Germline CDR1 reads MNHEY; CDR2 reads SVGEGT. V was clipped by 5 bases and J by 2 bases, with 6 bases between them. The chain's CDR3 is CASSQVNYGYTF. DNA of the CDR3: TGTGCCAGCAGTCAGGTGAACTATGGCTACACCTTC.

The chain couples TRBV6-5 to TRBJ2-2; D possibly corresponds to TRBD1 (6 bases). There are 15 residues in the CDR3. The germline V gene has CDR1 MNHEY and CDR2 SVGAGI. Trimming removed 6 bases from V and 4 bases from J, with 15 bases in between. The CDR3 nucleotides read TGTGCCAGCAGACGAACAGGGTCGGGCACCGGGGAGCTGTTTTTT. Translation gives CASRRTGSGTGELFF.

The chain combines TRBV10-3 with TRBJ1-4; D is uncertain. CDR1 ENHRY and CDR2 SYGVKD come from the germline V gene. The CDR3 has 18 residues. The ends were cut back, 0 bases at V and 0 bases at J, with 14 bases in the middle. CDR3 sequence: CAISESDPRGATNEKLFF. Here the CDR3 DNA reads TGTGCCATCAGTGAGTCGGATCCCCGGGGTGCAACTAATGAAAAACTGTTTTTT.

V and J are TRBV14 and TRBJ2-5; 7 nucleotides match TRBD2. With 4 bases clipped from V and 2 bases from J, the junction kept 4 bases outside the gene matches. The CDR3 totals 14 residues. CDR1 and CDR2 (germline): SGHDN, FVKESK. The CDR3 sequence is CASSRGGYQETQYF. The DNA for the CDR3 is TGTGCCAGCAGCCGCGGGGGATATCAAGAGACCCAGTACTTC.

The gene calls are TRBV5-1 and TRBJ1-2, with TRBD1 matching over 8 bases. Germline CDR1 SGHRS, CDR2 YFSETQ. V was pared by 4 bases and J by 4 bases, with 6 bases of the junction left unmatched. The CDR3 is 14 amino acids. The CDR3 loop reads CASSDRGGRYGYTF. As DNA, the CDR3 is TGCGCCAGCAGCGACAGGGGTGGTCGCTATGGCTACACCTTC.